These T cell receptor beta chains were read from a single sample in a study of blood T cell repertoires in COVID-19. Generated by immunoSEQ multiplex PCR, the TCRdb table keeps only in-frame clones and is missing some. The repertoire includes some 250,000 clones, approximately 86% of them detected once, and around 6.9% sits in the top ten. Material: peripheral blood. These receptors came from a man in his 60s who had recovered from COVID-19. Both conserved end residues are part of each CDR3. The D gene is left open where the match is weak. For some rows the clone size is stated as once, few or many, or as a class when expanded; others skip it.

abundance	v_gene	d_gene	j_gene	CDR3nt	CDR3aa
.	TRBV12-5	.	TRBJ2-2	TGTGCTAGTGGTTCCCAGGGGGGCATCGGGGAGCTGTTTTTT	CASGSQGGIGELFF
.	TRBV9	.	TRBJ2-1	TGTGCCAGCAGCGTAGCTCCGTCGAGCTACAATGAGCAGTTCTTC	CASSVAPSSYNEQFF
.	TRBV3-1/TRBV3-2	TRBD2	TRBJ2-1	TGTGCCAGCAGCCAAAGGGGACTAGCGGGGTCCCATTTCTCCTACAATGAGCAGTTCTTC	CASSQRGLAGSHFSYNEQFF
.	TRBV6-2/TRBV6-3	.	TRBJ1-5	TGTGCCAGCAGCGATTGGGTTGGGCCCAGCTGGGGGCATAGCAATCAGCCCCAGCATTTT	CASSDWVGPSWGHSNQPQHF
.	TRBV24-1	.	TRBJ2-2	TGTGCCACCAGTGACTTTAGGAGGGACAGCCCCACCGGGGAGCTGTTTTTT	CATSDFRRDSPTGELFF
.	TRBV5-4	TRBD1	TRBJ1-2	TGTGCCAGCAGCTTAGGGACAGGGCGGGTCTATGGCTACACCTTC	CASSLGTGRVYGYTF
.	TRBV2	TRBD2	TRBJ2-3	TGTGCCAGCAGTATATCAGCGGGGGGGCTCGGTACGCAGTATTTT	CASSISAGGLGTQYF
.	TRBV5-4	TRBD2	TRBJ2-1	TGTGCCAGCAGCTTGACTAGCGGGGGAGGGAATGAGCAGTTCTTC	CASSLTSGGGNEQFF
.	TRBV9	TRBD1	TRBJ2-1	TGTGCCAGCAGCGCGATACAGGGGGGAAATGAGCAGTTCTTC	CASSAIQGGNEQFF
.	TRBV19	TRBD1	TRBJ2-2	TGTGCCAGTAGTACGAGGACAGGGGGTCGAACCGGGGAGCTGTTTTTT	CASSTRTGGRTGELFF
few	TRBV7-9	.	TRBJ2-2	TGTGCCAGCAGCCCAGGGTGGGGGAACACCGGGGAGCTGTTTTTT	CASSPGWGNTGELFF
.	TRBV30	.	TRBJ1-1	TGTGCCTGGAGTAAACAGTTGAACACTGAAGCTTTCTTT	CAWSKQLNTEAFF
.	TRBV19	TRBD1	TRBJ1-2	TGTGCCAGCACCCCCGGGACAGGGGCGGGCTATGGCTACACCTTC	CASTPGTGAGYGYTF
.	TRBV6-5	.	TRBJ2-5	TGTGCCAGCAGTTGGGGGCGCGGAGAGACCCAGTACTTC	CASSWGRGETQYF
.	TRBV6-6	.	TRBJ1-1	TGTGCCAGCAGTTTGGTGCAGGCCATGAACACTGAAGCTTTCTTT	CASSLVQAMNTEAFF
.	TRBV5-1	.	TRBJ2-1	TGCGCCAGCAGCCCGGACTCCGGGGATGAGCAGTTCTTC	CASSPDSGDEQFF
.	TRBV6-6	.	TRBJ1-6	TGTGCCAGCAGTTCCGCGGGGTTCGATAATTCACCCCTCCACTTT	CASSSAGFDNSPLHF
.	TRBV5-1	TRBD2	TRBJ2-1	TGCGCCAGCAGCTTGGCGGCTAGCGGGGGTTACAATGAGCAGTTCTTC	CASSLAASGGYNEQFF
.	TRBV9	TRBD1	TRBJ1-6	TGTGCCAGCAGCGTCGACTTTCCGGGACAGGGGAATTCACCCCTCCACTTT	CASSVDFPGQGNSPLHF
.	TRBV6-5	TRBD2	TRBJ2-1	TGTGCCAGCAAACTAGCGGGGAACAATGAGCAGTTCTTC	CASKLAGNNEQFF
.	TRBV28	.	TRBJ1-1	TGTGCCAGCACCTTGAGCGGGGGGCGGACTGAAGCTTTCTTT	CASTLSGGRTEAFF
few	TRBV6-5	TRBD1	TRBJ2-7	TGTGCCAGCAGAGGGGACAGCTCCTACGAGCAGTACTTC	CASRGDSSYEQYF
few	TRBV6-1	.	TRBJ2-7	TGTGCCAGCAGTGGGGGCGTTTGGCAGGCCGACTTCGAGCAGTACTTC	CASSGGVWQADFEQYF
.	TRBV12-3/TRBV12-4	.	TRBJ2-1	TGTGCCAGCAGTCCCCTTGCGGGGAATGAGCAGTTCTTC	CASSPLAGNEQFF
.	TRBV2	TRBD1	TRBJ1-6	TGTGCCAGCAGTGAAGCGCAGGGACAGCTCTATAATTCACCCCTCCACTTT	CASSEAQGQLYNSPLHF
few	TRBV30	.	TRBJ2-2	TGTGCCTGGAGTTGGGGAGGATCGAACACCGGGGAGCTGTTTTTT	CAWSWGGSNTGELFF
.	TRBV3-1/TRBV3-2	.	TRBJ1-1	TGTGCCAGCAGCCATGTCGGGGTTGTCACTGAAGCTTTCTTT	CASSHVGVVTEAFF
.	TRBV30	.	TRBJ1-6	TGTGCCTGGAGTGTACAGGGCTCCTATAATTCACCCCTCCACTTT	CAWSVQGSYNSPLHF
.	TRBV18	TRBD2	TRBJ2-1	TGTGCCAGCTCACCACTGTCGGGAGGGGTCAATGAGCAGTTCTTC	CASSPLSGGVNEQFF
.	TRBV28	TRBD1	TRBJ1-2	TGTGCCAGCAGTCCCCCGACAGGGGGCAAGGGCTACACCTTC	CASSPPTGGKGYTF
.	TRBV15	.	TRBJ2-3	TGTGCCACCAGCAGGGGACTGGCGGGGCCACTCACAGATACGCAGTATTTT	CATSRGLAGPLTDTQYF
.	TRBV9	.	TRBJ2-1	TGTGCCAGCAGCTCCCATCTCGGAAGGCGGGGCTCCTACAATGAGCAGTTCTTC	CASSSHLGRRGSYNEQFF
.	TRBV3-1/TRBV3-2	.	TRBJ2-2	TGTGCCAGCAGCCCCGGCACAGAATACACCGGGGAGCTGTTTTTT	CASSPGTEYTGELFF
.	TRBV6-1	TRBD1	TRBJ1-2	TGTGCCAGCAGTGACAGATCCCGGGACAGGGAAAGCTATGGCTACACCTTC	CASSDRSRDRESYGYTF
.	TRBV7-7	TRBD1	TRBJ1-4	TGTGCCAGCAGCCCAGGGGGGAGGTCTAATGAAAAACTGTTTTTT	CASSPGGRSNEKLFF
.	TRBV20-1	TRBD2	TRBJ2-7	TGCAGTGCTAGTATTGGGCTAGCGGGGGACTCCTACGAGCAGTACTTC	CSASIGLAGDSYEQYF
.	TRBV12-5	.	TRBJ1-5	TGTGCTAGTGGTTTGGCAACACCTGGGGGGGCCGGTAAGCCCCAGCATTTT	CASGLATPGGAGKPQHF
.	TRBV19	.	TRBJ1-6	TGTGCCAGTAAACCGGACGGGGTTTTATCACCCCTCCACTTT	CASKPDGVLSPLHF
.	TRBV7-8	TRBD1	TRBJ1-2	TGTGCCAGCAGCCCGGGACAGCCTAACTATGGCTACACCTTC	CASSPGQPNYGYTF
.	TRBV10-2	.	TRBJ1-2	TGCGCCAGCAGTGGGGGTAAAGGGGGGGACTATGGCTACACCTTC	CASSGGKGGDYGYTF
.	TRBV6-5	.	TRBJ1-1	TGTGCCAGCAGAAAAACAGTATCGAACACTGAAGCTTTCTTT	CASRKTVSNTEAFF
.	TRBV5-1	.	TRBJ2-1	TGCGCCAGCAAAATATTCAATGAGCAGTTCTTC	CASKIFNEQFF
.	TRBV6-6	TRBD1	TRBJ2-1	TGTGCCAGCAGTCTCCGACAGGGGGGCAATGAGCAGTTCTTC	CASSLRQGGNEQFF
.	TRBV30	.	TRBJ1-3	TGTGCCTGGAGTGTAAAGGACAGACGCTCTGGAAACACCATATATTTT	CAWSVKDRRSGNTIYF
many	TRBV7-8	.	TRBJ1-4	TGTGCCAGCAGCCTACAGGGTGCAGGCGAAAAACTGTTTTTT	CASSLQGAGEKLFF
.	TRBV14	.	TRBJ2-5	TGTGCCAGCAGCCAAGTCCAAGGCCCAGCGAGGGAGACCCAGTACTTC	CASSQVQGPARETQYF
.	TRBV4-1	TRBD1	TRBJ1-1	TGCGCCAGCAGCCACGAACGACAGGGTAGTTTGGGTGAAGCTTTCTTT	CASSHERQGSLGEAFF
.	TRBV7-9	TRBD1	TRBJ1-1	TGTGCCAGCAGCCCTACAGGGGGCGGCACTGAAGCTTTCTTT	CASSPTGGGTEAFF
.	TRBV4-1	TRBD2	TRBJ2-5	TGCGCCAGCAGCCAAGAAGTAGCGGGGGCGCAAGAGACCCAGTACTTC	CASSQEVAGAQETQYF